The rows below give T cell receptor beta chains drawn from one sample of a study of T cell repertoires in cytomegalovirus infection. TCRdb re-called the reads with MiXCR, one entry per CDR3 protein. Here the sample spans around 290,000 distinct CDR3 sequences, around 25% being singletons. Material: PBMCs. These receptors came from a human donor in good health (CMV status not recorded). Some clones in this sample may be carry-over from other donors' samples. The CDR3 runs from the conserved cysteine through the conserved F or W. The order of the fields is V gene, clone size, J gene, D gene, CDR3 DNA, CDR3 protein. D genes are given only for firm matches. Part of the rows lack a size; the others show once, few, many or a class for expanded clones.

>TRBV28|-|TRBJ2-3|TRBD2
TGTGCCAGCAGTAAGAGAGCGGGATTCACAGATACGCAGTATTTT
CASSKRAGFTDTQYF
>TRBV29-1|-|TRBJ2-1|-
TGCAGCGTTGACAAGCGCTCCTACAATGAGCAGTTCTTC
CSVDKRSYNEQFF
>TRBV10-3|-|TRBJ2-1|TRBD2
TGTGCCATCAGTGACTCGGGACTAGCGGGAAAACCACGGGAGCAGTTCTTC
CAISDSGLAGKPREQFF
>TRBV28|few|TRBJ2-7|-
TGTGCCAGCAGTTTATATAGGGATCGGTACGAGCAGTACTTC
CASSLYRDRYEQYF
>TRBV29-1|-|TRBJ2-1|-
TGCAGCGCCCCCGTGGTGTACGGGCAATACAATGAGCAGTTCTTC
CSAPVVYGQYNEQFF
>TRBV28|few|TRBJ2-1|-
TGTGCCAGCAGGGGGTTTTCTAGCAGGATGGAGGCCTACAATGAGCAGTTCTTC
CASRGFSSRMEAYNEQFF
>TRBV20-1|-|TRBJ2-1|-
TGCAGTGCCCCGAGAGCGGAGGGCCACAATGAGCAGTTCTTC
CSAPRAEGHNEQFF
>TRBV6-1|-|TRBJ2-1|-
TGTGCCAGCAGTTACGGAGGGAATTCGGGGGAGGTCTACAATGAGCAGTTCTTC
CASSYGGNSGEVYNEQFF
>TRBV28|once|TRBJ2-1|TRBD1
TGTGCCAGCAGTGCCGGACAGGTCCTCTCCTACAATGAGCAGTTCTTC
CASSAGQVLSYNEQFF
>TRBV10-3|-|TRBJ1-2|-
TGTGCCATCAGTGAGATGGAGGGCTTAAACTATGGCTACACCTTC
CAISEMEGLNYGYTF
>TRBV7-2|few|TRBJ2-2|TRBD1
TGTGCCAGCAGCCGAAGACAGGGGGCGAGAACCGGGGAGCTGTTTTTT
CASSRRQGARTGELFF
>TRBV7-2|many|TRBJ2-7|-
TGTGCCAGCAGCTTAATGGTAACGAGCTCCTACGAGCAGTACTTC
CASSLMVTSSYEQYF
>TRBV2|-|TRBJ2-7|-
TGTGCCAGCAGTGAAGCTCTACGTAGTTACGTCGAGCAGTACTTC
CASSEALRSYVEQYF
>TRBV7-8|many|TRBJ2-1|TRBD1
TGTGCCAGCAGCTTTGGACAGGGGGGAGGTGAGCAGTTCTTC
CASSFGQGGGEQFF
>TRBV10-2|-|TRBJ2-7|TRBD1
TGCGCCAGCAGTGGGGGACAGACCTACGAGCAGTACTTC
CASSGGQTYEQYF
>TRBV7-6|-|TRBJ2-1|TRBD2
TGTGCCAGCAGCGCTCAATCGGGACTAGGGGACAATGAGCAGTTCTTC
CASSAQSGLGDNEQFF
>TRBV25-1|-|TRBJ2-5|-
TGTGCCAGCAGTGCGAAGCGGAGGGAGACCCAGTACTTC
CASSAKRRETQYF
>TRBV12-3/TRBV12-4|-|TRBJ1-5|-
TGTGCCAGCAGTAAGACAGACAATCAGCCCCAGCATTTT
CASSKTDNQPQHF
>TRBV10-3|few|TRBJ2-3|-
TGTGCCACCCTAGGACAGGGAGGGACAGATACGCAGTATTTT
CATLGQGGTDTQYF
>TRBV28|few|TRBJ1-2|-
TGTGCCAGCAGTTTACCGGGGGGCTATGGCTACACCTTC
CASSLPGGYGYTF
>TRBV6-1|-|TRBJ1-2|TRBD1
TGTGCCAGCAGTTTACAGGGGACGGGGGACTATGGCTACACCTTC
CASSLQGTGDYGYTF
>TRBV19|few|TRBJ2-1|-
TGTGCCAGTAGGCACCAGGACGGTTACAATGAGCAGTTCTTC
CASRHQDGYNEQFF
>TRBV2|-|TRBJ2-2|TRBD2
TGTGCCAGCAGTGAATGGGGGGGGACGAACACCGGGGAGCTGTTTTTT
CASSEWGGTNTGELFF
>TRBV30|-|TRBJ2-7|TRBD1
TGTGCCTGGACCGGGACAGATTCCTACGAGCAGTACTTC
CAWTGTDSYEQYF
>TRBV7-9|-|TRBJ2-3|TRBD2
TGTGCCAGCAGCTTAAGATCAGCGGGGGACGATGATACGCAGTATTTT
CASSLRSAGDDDTQYF
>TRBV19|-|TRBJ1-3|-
TGTGCCAGTAGCCCCGGGGGGACCGCTGGAAACACCATATATTTT
CASSPGGTAGNTIYF